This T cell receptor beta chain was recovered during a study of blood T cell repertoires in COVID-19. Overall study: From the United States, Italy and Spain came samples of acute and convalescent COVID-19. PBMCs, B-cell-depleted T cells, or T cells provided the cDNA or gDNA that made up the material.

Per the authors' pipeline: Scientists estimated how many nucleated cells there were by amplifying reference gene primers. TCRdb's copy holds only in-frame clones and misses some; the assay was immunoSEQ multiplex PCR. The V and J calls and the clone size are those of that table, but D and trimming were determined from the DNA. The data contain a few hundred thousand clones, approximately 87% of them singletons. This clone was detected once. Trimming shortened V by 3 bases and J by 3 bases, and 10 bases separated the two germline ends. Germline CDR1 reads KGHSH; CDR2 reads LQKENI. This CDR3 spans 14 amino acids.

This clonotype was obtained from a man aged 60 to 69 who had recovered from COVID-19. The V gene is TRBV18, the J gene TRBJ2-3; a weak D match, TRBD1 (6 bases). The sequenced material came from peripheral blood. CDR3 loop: CASSPQGPTDTQYF. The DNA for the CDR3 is TGTGCCAGCTCACCCCAGGGGCCGACAGATACGCAGTATTTT.